The text below deals with one TCR beta chain. Antigen unknown. One entry per CDR3 protein, called by TCRdb with MiXCR from the PCR reads. The table includes some 590,000 distinct CDR3 sequences, about 25% detected once. Naive CD8 libraries used about 19,000 to 1,000,000 sorted cells and 10%, 30% or 50% RNA. The sample originates from a study of molecular identifiers for immune sequencing clone quantification. The study, taken as a whole, reports: In naive cells, clones above 20 RNA copies held under 1% of molecules, whereas in effector cells they held over 97%.

V trimming: 5 bases; J trimming: 6 bases; junction bases outside the gene matches: 5. The CDR3 spans 16 residues. The germline CDR1 and CDR2 sequences are SGHVT and SQSDAQ. The sequencing input was naive CD8+ T cells from blood, with Jurkat cell RNA spiked in. The subset: FACS-sorted CD8+CD4-CCR7+CD45RA+ naive T cells. The chain joins TRBV7-4 to TRBJ2-2; 14 bases fit TRBD2. This receptor was taken from a human donor in good health. Some libraries in this study had Jurkat cell RNA spiked in. CDR3 protein: CASSEGLAGEAGELFF. The CDR3 coding sequence is TGTGCCAGCAGCGAGGGACTAGCGGGAGAGGCCGGGGAGCTGTTTTTT.